This T cell receptor (beta chain) is from a study of T-cell memory formation after mild COVID-19. Overall study context: Each donor largely had its own TCR clusters.

Sample barcodes and UMIs were carried by the TCR alpha and TCR beta cDNA libraries that 5'RACE generated with constant-segment primers. TCRdb reprocessed the 5' RACE reads via MiXCR and lists one record per CDR3 protein. The sample lists some 290,000 distinct CDR3 sequences; under 20% were seen once. Trimming removed 4 bases at V and 0 bases at J, with 10 bases between. The germline gives CDR1 SGHNT, CDR2 YYREEE (reference sequence). CDR3 length: 14 amino acids. Worth noting for this clonotype: Its target is unknown.

General study results and limits: There were some responding clones in pre-infection memory, which suggested that cross-reactive memory had joined.

Sequencing was carried out using PBMCs or a T cell subset sorted from them (not recorded which). This receptor was taken from a man aged 18 to 29 who had mild COVID-19 (a few samples of this study predate the infection). Cell type and time point are not known. The chain recombines TRBV5-4 with TRBJ1-1; D uncertain. The CDR3 DNA reads as TGTGCCAGCAGCCCTTCTGCAGTGAACACTGAAGCTTTCTTT. Protein product: CASSPSAVNTEAFF.